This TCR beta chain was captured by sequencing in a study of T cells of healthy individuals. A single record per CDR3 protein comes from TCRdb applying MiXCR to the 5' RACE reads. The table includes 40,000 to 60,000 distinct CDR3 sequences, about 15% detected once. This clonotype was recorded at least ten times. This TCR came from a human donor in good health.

For the CDR3, the DNA is TGTGCCAGCAGCCTACGACAGGGTGGAACTGAAGCTTTCTTT. Protein: CASSLRQGGTEAFF. The chain is built from TRBV3-1 and TRBJ1-1; 7 positions match TRBD1. In germline, CDR1 is LGHDT, CDR2 YNNKEL (reference sequence). CDR3 length equals 14 residues. Trimming at V came to 4 bases and at J to 5 bases, leaving 7 bases not matched to a gene.